These 30 T cell receptor beta chains were all obtained from the same sample, sequenced in a study of blood T cell repertoires in COVID-19. The method was immunoSEQ multiplex PCR; TCRdb's version includes in-frame clones alone and lacks a portion of them. Among roughly 100,000 clones listed, roughly nine tenths were seen once. The material sequenced was peripheral blood. Every receptor here comes from a woman aged 55-69 years with acute or convalescent COVID-19.

The CDR3 nucleotides read TGTGCCAGCAGCTTTGAGCGGGACTCCTACAATGAGCAGTTCTTC. Amino acids: CASSFERDSYNEQFF. The gene calls are TRBV5-4 and TRBJ2-1; TRBD2 matches at 7 bases. This CDR3 is built from 15 residues. With 2 bases clipped from V and 0 bases from J, the junction kept 2 bases outside the gene matches. Germline V gives CDR1 SGHNT, CDR2 YYREEE (reference sequence).

The rearrangement joins TRBV2 to TRBJ2-2; 9 bases agree with TRBD1. CDR1 and CDR2 (germline): SNHLY, FYNNEI. This CDR3 has 15 amino acids. V trimming: 6 bases; J trimming: 1 base; junction bases outside the gene matches: 3. This chain's CDR3 is CASRGQGLNTGELFF. The CDR3 DNA is TGTGCCAGCAGAGGACAGGGGTTGAACACCGGGGAGCTGTTTTTT.

The CDR3 spells CASSNDNSGSPLHF. The CDR3, as DNA: TGTGCCAGCAGCAACGACAATTCAGGCTCACCCCTCCACTTT. J is TRBJ1-6 and V is TRBV11-3; D unresolved. Germline CDR1 reads SGHNT; CDR2 reads YENEEA. V gave up 5 bases and J gave up 10 bases, with 15 bases separating them. The CDR3 sequence is 14 residues long.

V gene TRBV28 combines with J gene TRBJ2-7; TRBD2 matches 15 bases. CDR1 and CDR2 (germline): MDHEN, SYDVKM. The V gene end was trimmed by 5 bases and the J gene end by 6 bases; junction bases not matched to a gene: 8. The CDR3 consists of 16 residues. DNA for the CDR3: TGTGCCAGCAGTCTAGGGGGACTAGCGGGAGGTTTCGAGCAGTACGTC. Translating gives CASSLGGLAGGFEQYV.

In nucleotides, the CDR3 is TGTGCCAGTAGGACCCAGGGGAACACCATATATTTT. Translation: CASRTQGNTIYF. The chain joins TRBV19 to TRBJ1-3, with D perhaps matching TRBD1 (6 bases). CDR3 length equals 12 residues. CDR1 is LNHDA, CDR2 SQIVND, per germline (reference sequence). Trimming cost V 6 bases and J 7 bases, with 10 bases left between them.

The V call is TRBV7-3, the J call TRBJ2-1, with TRBD2 matching over 8 bases. The CDR3 spans 16 residues. J was trimmed by 9 bases and V by 1 base; bases with no gene match: 11. In germline, CDR1 is SGHTA, CDR2 FQGTGA. DNA of the CDR3: TGTGCCAGCAGCTTAAAGGGTTTGTCGGCGGGAGGTGAGCAGTTCTTC. This sequence encodes CASSLKGLSAGGEQFF.

The CDR3: CAWSKGGQYNSPLHF. The DNA for the CDR3 is TGTGCCTGGAGTAAGGGGGGACAGTATAATTCACCCCTCCACTTT. This chain connects TRBV30 to TRBJ1-6, with 7 bases that match TRBD1. The germline gives CDR1 GTSNPN, CDR2 SVGIG (reference sequence). V dropped 2 bases and J dropped 4; count of bases not matched to a gene: 5. CDR3 size: 15 residues.

This chain links TRBV3-1 (or the pseudogene TRBV3-2) with TRBJ1-4; 7 nucleotides align to TRBD1. CDR1 is LGHDT, CDR2 YNNKEL, per germline (reference sequence). This CDR3 has 17 residues. V gave up 2 bases and J gave up 5 bases; unmatched junction bases: 11. Here the CDR3 DNA reads TGTGCCAGCAGCCAATTCTCTGTGACAGGGCTGAATGAAAAACTGTTTTTT. This sequence encodes CASSQFSVTGLNEKLFF.

The J gene is TRBJ1-4, the V gene TRBV18, with 9 bases identical to TRBD1. Trimming took 3 bases from V and 8 from J; bases not matched to a gene: 4. Germline CDR1 is KGHSH and CDR2 is LQKENI. The CDR3 runs 14 residues. CDR3 residues: CASSPPGQGEKLFF. CDR3 coding DNA: TGTGCCAGCTCACCCCCGGGACAGGGAGAAAAACTGTTTTTT. Full variable domain (outside the CDR3, taken from reference TRBV18 and TRBJ1-4): NAGVMQNPRHLVRRRGQEARLRCSPMKGHSHVYWYRQLPEEGLKFMVYLQKENIIDESGMPKERFSAEFPKEGPSILRIQQVVRGDSAAYFCASSPPGQGEKLFFGSGTQLSVL.

The chain joins TRBV12-2 to TRBJ1-4; TRBD1 is taken as the D call from the table, unchecked against the DNA. TRBV12-2 is marked as a pseudogene. The CDR3 loop spans 17 amino acids. CDR3 DNA sequence: TGTGCAAGTCGCTTACCCCGACAACCAACAACTAATGAAAAACTGTTTTTT. This sequence encodes CASRLPRQPTTNEKLFF.

This clone was counted a single time. The chain is built from TRBV18 and TRBJ1-6; 8 bases fit TRBD1. V lost 6 bases to trimming and J lost 5 bases; unmatched junction nucleotides: 6. CDR1 and CDR2 from the germline V gene are KGHSH and LQKENI. This CDR3 comprises 15 residues. This CDR3 reads CASSHGQGDNSPLHF. The CDR3 DNA follows: TGTGCCAGCTCGCATGGACAGGGCGATAATTCACCCCTCCACTTT.

The V gene is TRBV30, the J gene TRBJ1-6; 8 bases are a match to TRBD1. This CDR3 is 15 amino acids long. V shed 5 bases, J shed 8 bases, and the junction held 11 bases outside the gene matches. Germline lookup yields CDR1 GTSNPN and CDR2 SVGIG (reference sequence). This CDR3 is CAWESGAGGDSPLHF. Written as DNA, the CDR3 is TGTGCCTGGGAAAGCGGGGCAGGGGGCGATTCACCCCTCCACTTT.

The chain employs TRBV6-5 and TRBJ2-7, with D possibly TRBD1 on 5 matching bases. Trimming removed 7 bases at V and 5 bases at J, with 6 bases between. The CDR3 extends over 10 amino acids. Per germline, CDR1 MNHEY and CDR2 SVGAGI. The CDR3: CASKGNEQYF. Here the CDR3 DNA reads TGTGCCAGCAAGGGGAACGAGCAGTACTTC.

The chain employs TRBV7-9 and TRBJ1-1; D perhaps matches TRBD1 (5 bases). The CDR3 spans 15 residues. Between the trimmed V and J ends, which lost 2 bases and 4 bases, there was a span of 14 bases. Germline V gives CDR1 SEHNR, CDR2 FQNEAQ (reference sequence). The CDR3, as DNA: TGTGCCAGCAGCTTATATAGCAGGGAGGGCACTGAAGCTTTCTTT. This sequence encodes CASSLYSREGTEAFF.

This clone was counted only a few times. For the CDR3, the DNA is TGTGCCAGCAGCCAGACTGTGACAGGGACTAACTATGGCTACACCTTC. Its protein product is CASSQTVTGTNYGYTF. The chain is built from TRBV3-1 (or the pseudogene TRBV3-2) and TRBJ1-2, with TRBD1 matching 7 bases. The CDR3 is 16 amino acids. V lost 3 bases, J lost 0 bases, and 7 bases stayed unmatched. Germline values: CDR1 LGHDT, CDR2 YNNKEL (reference sequence).

The genes are TRBV11-2 and TRBJ1-1; the match to TRBD1 covers 7 bases. V lost 5 bases and J lost 8; bases outside the gene matches: 17. From germline, CDR1 is SGHAT and CDR2 FQNNGV. The length of the CDR3 is 16 residues. The CDR3 bases are TGTGCCAGCAGCAAAGGGAACAGGGGATCGTGGGAAGAAGCTTTCTTT. Translating it yields CASSKGNRGSWEEAFF.

The genes are TRBV4-2 and TRBJ2-2; 10 bases are shared with TRBD2. V shed 0 bases and J 6 bases; nucleotides not matched to a gene: 4. Germline values: CDR1 LGHNA, CDR2 YNFKEQ. The CDR3 has 16 residues. The CDR3 nucleotides are TGTGCCAGCAGCCAAGATGCTAGCGGGAGATCCGGGGAGCTGTTTTTT. It encodes CASSQDASGRSGELFF.

This clone was found a few times. The junction departs from germline at one end; a sequencing error may be responsible. The rearrangement joins TRBV2 to TRBJ2-7; unclear D gene. This CDR3 region has 12 residues. Per the germline V gene, CDR1 is SNHLY and CDR2 is FYNNEI. The CDR3 is CASCDFSYEQYF. CDR3 nucleotide sequence: TGTGCCAGCTGTGACTTTTCCTACGAGCAGTACTTC.

The chain carries TRBV30 and TRBJ2-7; D is unclear. Deletions cut 4 bases from V and 0 bases from J, with 10 bases between. The CDR3 contains 13 residues. The V gene's germline CDR1 is GTSNPN and CDR2 SVGIG (reference sequence). CDR3 bases: TGTGCCTGGAACCGTCCTAGCTCCTACGAGCAGTACTTC. Translated, it gives CAWNRPSSYEQYF.

In its sample, this clone was seen a few times. The chain joins TRBV9 to TRBJ1-5, with 7 bases matching TRBD1. Germline values: CDR1 SGDLS, CDR2 YYNGEE. With V trimmed by 0 bases and J by 0 bases, 0 bases remained unmatched. The CDR3 consists of 15 residues. The CDR3: CASSVEGASNQPQHF. CDR3 bases: TGTGCCAGCAGCGTAGAGGGGGCTAGCAATCAGCCCCAGCATTTT.

This rearrangement joins TRBV19 to TRBJ1-3; no reliable D call. This CDR3 region has 14 residues. Germline V lookup: CDR1 LNHDA, CDR2 SQIVND (reference sequence). Trimming removed 3 bases at V and 0 bases at J, with 6 bases between. CDR3: CASSIKSSGNTIYF. The CDR3 region has the DNA TGTGCCAGTAGTATCAAGAGCTCTGGAAACACCATATATTTT.

The chain has TRBV18 and TRBJ2-1, with TRBD2 matching 9 bases. Germline-derived CDR1 and CDR2 are KGHSH and LQKENI. Germline trimming cut 0 bases from V and 6 bases from J; bases unmatched to any gene: 6. The CDR3 runs to 16 residues. The CDR3 loop reads CASSPPTLAGSNEQFF. In DNA form, the CDR3 reads TGTGCCAGCTCACCACCGACCCTAGCGGGAAGCAATGAGCAGTTCTTC.

V usage is TRBV19 and J usage is TRBJ2-5, with D possibly being TRBD2 (6 bases). Trimming left V 4 bases short and J 3 bases short, with 12 bases between. This CDR3 spans 14 amino acids. Germline V gene lookup returns CDR1 LNHDA and CDR2 SQIVND (reference sequence). The DNA of the CDR3 is TGTGCCAGTAGTAGATCGGGGGATGAAGAGACCCAGTACTTC. Encoded protein: CASSRSGDEETQYF.

V gene TRBV7-3 combines with J gene TRBJ1-4, with TRBD1 matching 10 bases. V lost 9 bases and J lost 8; bases outside the gene matches: 6. Germline loops: CDR1 SGHTA, CDR2 FQGTGA. CDR3 length: 13 residues. CDR3 in amino acids: CARRQGAKEKLFF. The CDR3 DNA sequence: TGTGCCAGAAGACAGGGGGCGAAGGAAAAACTGTTTTTT.

This chain uses TRBV12-5 with TRBJ2-6; possible D gene TRBD2, 6 bases. The CDR3 is 15 amino acids. The ends were cut back, 1 base at V and 2 bases at J, with 6 bases in the middle. The V gene's germline CDR1 is LGHNT and CDR2 FRNRAP. CDR3 sequence reads: CASGLGGAGANVLTF. In DNA, the CDR3 is TGTGCTAGTGGTTTGGGGGGGGCTGGGGCCAACGTCCTGACTTTC.

J is TRBJ2-5 and V is TRBV3-1 (or the pseudogene TRBV3-2); D is unresolved. V was shortened by 2 bases and J by 5 bases, with 6 bases between the two germline ends. This CDR3 has 12 residues. The germline gives CDR1 LGHDT, CDR2 YNNKEL (reference sequence). CDR3 protein: CASSQLRETQYF. DNA for the CDR3: TGTGCCAGCAGCCAATTACGGGAGACCCAGTACTTC.

This clone has only one observation. V gene TRBV18 combines with J gene TRBJ1-1; no firm D call. The CDR3 contains 14 residues. V gave up 9 bases and J gave up 5 bases, with 19 bases separating them. Germline CDR1 and CDR2: KGHSH and LQKENI. DNA for the CDR3: TGTGCCAGTCACGGGGTGGTAACGAGGACTGAAGCTTTCTTT. It codes for CASHGVVTRTEAFF.

This clone has only one observation. V and J are TRBV5-1 and TRBJ1-1; the D gene is possibly TRBD1 (6 bases). The germline V gene has CDR1 SGHRS and CDR2 YFSETQ. CDR3 size: 16 residues. Trimming pared 1 base from V and 0 bases from J, leaving 13 bases between. The CDR3 loop is CASSLSPTGMNTEAFF. The DNA of the CDR3 is TGCGCCAGCAGCTTGTCCCCTACAGGGATGAACACTGAAGCTTTCTTT.

The rearrangement links TRBV2 to TRBJ1-5, with 8 bases lining up with TRBD1. Germline V CDR1 and CDR2: SNHLY, FYNNEI. The CDR3 has 13 amino acids. V was pared by 6 bases and J by 5 bases, with 3 bases of the junction left unmatched. The CDR3 here is CASSTGGDQPQHF. The CDR3 DNA is TGTGCCAGCAGCACAGGGGGGGATCAGCCCCAGCATTTT.

The chain couples TRBV3-1 (or the pseudogene TRBV3-2) to TRBJ2-7, with D uncertain. Germline-derived CDR1 and CDR2 are LGHDT and YNNKEL (reference sequence). The CDR3 loop spans 12 amino acids. V shed 2 bases and J shed 3 bases, with 5 bases lying between them. The CDR3 sequence: CASSQLNYEQYF. CDR3 coding DNA: TGTGCCAGCAGCCAACTTAACTACGAGCAGTACTTC.